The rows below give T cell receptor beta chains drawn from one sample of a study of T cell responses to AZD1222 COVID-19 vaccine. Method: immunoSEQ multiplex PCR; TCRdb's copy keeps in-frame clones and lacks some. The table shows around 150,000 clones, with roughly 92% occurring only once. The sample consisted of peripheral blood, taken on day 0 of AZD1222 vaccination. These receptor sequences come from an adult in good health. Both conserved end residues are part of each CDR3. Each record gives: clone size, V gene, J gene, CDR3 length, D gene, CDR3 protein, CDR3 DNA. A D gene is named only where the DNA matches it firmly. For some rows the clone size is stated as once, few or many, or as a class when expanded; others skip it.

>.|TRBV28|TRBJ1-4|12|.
CASTGGDEKLFF
TGTGCCAGCACGGGGGGCGATGAAAAACTGTTTTTT
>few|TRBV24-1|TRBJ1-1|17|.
CATSDLQCYRGNTEAFF
TGTGCCACCAGTGATTTGCAGTGTTACCGGGGGAACACTGAAGCTTTCTTT
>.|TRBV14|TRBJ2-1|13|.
CASSQVSLVRVFF
TGTGCCAGCAGCCAAGTTTCCTTGGTACGCGTGTTCTTC
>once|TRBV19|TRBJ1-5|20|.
CASLALPAGGPRYSNQPQHF
TGTGCCAGTCTCGCACTCCCCGCGGGGGGCCCCCGCTATAGCAATCAGCCCCAGCATTTT
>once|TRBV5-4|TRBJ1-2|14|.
CASSVLQANYGYTF
TGTGCCAGCAGCGTTTTACAGGCAAACTATGGCTACACCTTC
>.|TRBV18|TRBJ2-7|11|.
CASSRDYEQYF
TGTGCCAGCTCACGCGACTACGAGCAGTACTTC
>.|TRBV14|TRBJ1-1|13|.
CASSQDRGTEAFF
TGTGCCAGCAGCCAAGACAGGGGAACTGAAGCTTTCTTT
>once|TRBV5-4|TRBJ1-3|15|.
CASSLKGSSGNTIYF
TGTGCCAGCAGCTTGAAGGGAAGCTCTGGAAACACCATATATTTT
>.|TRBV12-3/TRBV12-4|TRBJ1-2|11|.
CASPGQGGYTF
TGTGCCAGCCCCGGGCAGGGTGGCTACACCTTC
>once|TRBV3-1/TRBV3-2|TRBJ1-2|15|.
CASRMGGGDLYGYTF
TGTGCCAGCAGGATGGGGGGAGGGGACCTCTATGGCTACACCTTC
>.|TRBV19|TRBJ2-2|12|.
CASSIEGGELFF
TGTGCCAGTAGTATAGAGGGCGGGGAGCTGTTTTTT
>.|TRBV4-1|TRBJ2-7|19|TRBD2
CASSQDAPFELAETYEQYF
TGCGCCAGCAGCCAAGATGCCCCGTTTGAGCTAGCGGAGACCTACGAGCAGTACTTC
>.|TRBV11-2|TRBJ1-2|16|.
CASSPSYRSLGYGYTF
TGTGCCAGCAGCCCGAGCTACAGGAGCTTAGGTTATGGCTACACCTTC
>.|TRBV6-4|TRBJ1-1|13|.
CASHPAVNTEAFF
TGTGCCAGCCACCCGGCAGTGAACACTGAAGCTTTCTTT
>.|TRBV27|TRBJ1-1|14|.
CASSFLPGNTEAFF
TGTGCCAGCAGTTTCCTCCCGGGGAACACTGAAGCTTTCTTT
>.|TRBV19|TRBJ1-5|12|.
CACGLGNQPQHF
TGTGCCTGTGGTTTGGGCAATCAGCCCCAGCATTTT